The entry below gives a single T cell receptor beta chain sequence along with its context. The sample comes from a study of shared clonotypes between healthy human individuals. CD4+ cell separation produced CD45RA+ naive and CD45RA-negative memory subsets. V was shortened by 0 bases and J by 6 bases, with 6 bases between the two germline ends. Germline V CDR1 and CDR2: MNHEY, SMNVEV (reference sequence). The CDR3 contains 13 residues. Sequencing was at deep level. It was across several immunoSEQ plates that each subset's genomic DNA was evenly split. Authors' analysis steps: ImmunoSEQ output lacked quality scores and full-length reads, limiting matched filtering. Generated by immunoSEQ multiplex PCR, the TCRdb table keeps only in-frame clones and is missing some. Clone size and V and J calls were adopted from that table, with D and trimming inferred from the DNA. The sample includes 500,000 to 550,000 clones, 95% to 97% of them seen just once.

The sequencing input was naive CD4+ T cells sorted from blood. Subset denoted: CD45RA+ positively selected. This clonotype was obtained from a woman aged 30 to 39 in good health. The chain links TRBV27 to TRBJ2-1; D uncertain. CDR3 sequence reads: CASSLSFPNEQFF. CDR3 DNA: TGTGCCAGCAGTTTATCCTTCCCCAATGAGCAGTTCTTC.